These T cell receptor beta chains were read from a single sample in a study of OX40 agonist ivuxolimab in advanced cancers. TCRdb's copy holds only in-frame clones and misses some; the assay was immunoSEQ multiplex PCR. The data hold about 64,000 clones, with 80% to 90% observed a single time. The material sequenced was CD4+ or CD8+ T cells sorted from blood, taken in a trial of the OX40 agonist ivuxolimab. These receptors were taken from an adult with an advanced solid tumor such as melanoma, head and neck, liver or kidney cancer. The CDR3 runs from the conserved cysteine through the conserved F or W. Not all rows give a size; the values are once, few, many and, for expanded clones, a class.

v_gene	j_gene	abundance	CDR3aa
TRBV2	TRBJ1-6	.	CASSEVGQGNSPLHF
TRBV15	TRBJ1-2	few	CATSRENTGYTF
TRBV29-1	TRBJ2-5	.	CSVRPTGARETQYF
TRBV29-1	TRBJ2-3	.	CSVSGTTSTDTQYF
TRBV5-4	TRBJ2-3	.	CASSQYTSGGDTDTQYF
TRBV19	TRBJ2-3	.	CASTEASGRGYTQYF
TRBV23-1	TRBJ2-2	few	CASSQTGSNTGELFF
TRBV15	TRBJ2-7	.	CATSGEDRGNYEQYF
TRBV30	TRBJ2-1	.	CAWSRTDNEQFF
TRBV2	TRBJ1-3	.	CASTSYGGAGNTIYF
TRBV10-3	TRBJ2-1	few	CAISESQGGYEQFF
TRBV9	TRBJ2-5	.	CASSVGTEETQYF
TRBV7-8	TRBJ2-2	.	CASSLVPSGSVGTGELFF
TRBV5-1	.	.	CASSLGPGVGYEQYF
TRBV27	TRBJ2-7	.	CASMEKPYEQYF
TRBV5-1	TRBJ1-2	.	CASRLSSENANYGYTF
TRBV11-3	TRBJ2-1	.	CASSLDSAGIYNEQFF
TRBV18	TRBJ2-5	.	CASSPPPIQETQYF
TRBV9	TRBJ1-5	.	CASSSQSNQPQHF
TRBV5-6	TRBJ1-2	.	CASSTGQGSYGYTF
TRBV18	TRBJ1-2	.	CASSPPQGRGDTF
TRBV7-2	TRBJ1-2	.	CASSFGTSYGYTF
TRBV2	TRBJ2-2	.	CASSPSPQGNTGELFF
TRBV11-3	TRBJ2-7	.	CASSLGGKPYEQYF
TRBV7-9	TRBJ1-2	.	CASSLASGTVPYGYTF
TRBV7-8	TRBJ1-3	.	CASSRQGHTIYF
TRBV11-3	TRBJ2-3	.	CASSLTASTDTQYF
TRBV7-8	TRBJ1-5	.	CASSPGQIGQPQHF
TRBV11-2	TRBJ2-1	.	CASSLTGGLYNEQFF
TRBV6-4	TRBJ1-2	.	CARPYSNYGYTF
TRBV10-3	TRBJ2-5	.	CATGPQETQYF
TRBV15	TRBJ2-5	.	CATSRDWGFQETQYF
TRBV5-4	TRBJ1-2	.	CASSLAGAARRGANGYTF
TRBV5-1	TRBJ1-1	.	CASSKWTGGGVMNTEAFF
TRBV5-5	TRBJ2-5	.	CASSLAPGQGLQETQYF
TRBV7-6	TRBJ2-1	.	CASSLAYSGYEQFF
TRBV12-2	TRBJ2-7	.	CASRFLETESYEQYF
TRBV10-1	TRBJ1-1	.	CASWDRGNTEAFF
TRBV7-2	TRBJ2-2	once	CASSPRQIGNTGELFF
TRBV7-9	TRBJ2-7	.	CASSQTGGLTYEQYF
TRBV9	TRBJ1-2	.	CASSVGGTNYGYTF
TRBV9	TRBJ2-7	few	CASSVGQGAWDEQYF
TRBV7-2	TRBJ1-1	once	CASRPNGMVEAFF
TRBV10-3	TRBJ1-1	.	CAISERKTMNTEAFF
TRBV5-6	TRBJ1-4	.	CASSLRTGPNEKLFF
TRBV6-5	TRBJ2-3	.	CASSYGQGAIDTQYF
TRBV29-1	TRBJ2-7	few	CSVRGGSSYEQYF
TRBV27	TRBJ2-1	.	CASSLEGVSGLNEQFF
TRBV6-5	TRBJ1-4	.	CASRTLTAGTYLFF
TRBV7-9	TRBJ1-1	.	CASSLTGVNTEAFF